This T cell receptor beta chain was found in a study of neurological immune-mediated disorders. Study results and caveats: No CDR3 amino acid sequences recurred among expanded clones across subjects, suggesting private repertoires in all groups.

This clonotype showed up many times. Its antigen is currently unknown. 5'RACE employing 10-nucleotide random UMIs yielded the cDNA. TCRdb re-derived calls from the 5' RACE reads in MiXCR, one entry per CDR3 protein. This sample has 40,000 to 50,000 distinct CDR3 sequences, with around 10% found just once. The unsorted libraries originated from 2 million PBMCs that had been stored at -80 C. Sequenced input: PBMCs. The clonotype originates from a middle-aged woman with HTLV-1-associated myelopathy (HAM/TSP).

CDR3 sequence reads: CASSSPGVKETQYF. DNA of the CDR3: TGTGCCAGCAGCTCACCCGGGGTTAAAGAGACCCAGTACTTC. J is TRBJ2-5 and V is TRBV9; weak D call: TRBD2 (5 bases). Germline V CDR1 and CDR2: SGDLS, YYNGEE. The germline V and J ends were trimmed by 4 bases and 3 bases, with 13 bases remaining between them. This CDR3 region has 14 residues.